This T cell receptor (beta chain) derives from a study of blood T cell repertoires in COVID-19. Overall study context: COVID-19 samples from acute and convalescent phases originated in the United States, Italy and Spain.

Authors' data handling: Amplification of reference gene primers was used by the study to estimate nucleated cell counts. Produced via immunoSEQ multiplex PCR; TCRdb's table is partial and in-frame only. That table is the source of V, J and clone size, and D and trimming were worked out from the DNA. Among 150,000 to 170,000 clones listed, approximately 73% were seen once. Per germline, CDR1 SNHLY and CDR2 FYNNEI. The CDR3 runs 14 residues. The trim removed 4 bases at V and 4 bases at J, leaving 5 bases unmatched. The sample consisted of peripheral blood. The TCR sequence derives from a woman of 80 years or more with acute or convalescent COVID-19. This chain links TRBV2 with TRBJ1-1; TRBD1 aligns across 8 bases. The CDR3 sequence: CASSGSTGGTEAFF. The DNA of the CDR3 is TGTGCCAGCAGTGGAAGTACAGGGGGCACTGAAGCTTTCTTT.